This T cell receptor beta chain was recorded in a study of regulatory T cells in long-lasting Graves disease. Findings and caveats of the study: Relative to new patients (under 1,000), persistent patients exhibited greater sharing of public clonotypes (more than 2,500).

A few counts support this clonotype. Its target is not known. To make TCR beta libraries, researchers used iRepertoire HTBI primers and Arm-PCR of CDR3 regions. TCRdb called the multiplex PCR reads again in MiXCR, with one record for every CDR3 protein. The sample contains 420,000 or so distinct CDR3 sequences, roughly 15% of which appear only once. The sample's time point: newly diagnosed GD, antithyroid drugs for less than 3 months. RNA extracted from PBMCs served as the sequencing template. The data also belong to a second study, concerning T cells in Graves' hyperthyroidism and ophthalmopathy. That study adds: Also found in blood were most expanded thyroid clonotypes above 0.001.

This clonotype was sampled from a woman aged 18 to 35 with Graves disease. The sequences come from peripheral blood mononuclear cells (PBMCs), collected at new diagnosis, from a patient treated with antithyroid drugs.

CDR3 sequence (DNA): TGCAGCGTTGAAAAACTAGCGGGAGCGGCGGATGAGCAGTTCTTC. Its translation: CSVEKLAGAADEQFF. J is TRBJ2-1 and V is TRBV29-1, with 11 bases matching TRBD2. The germline V gene encodes CDR1 SQVTM and CDR2 ANQGSEA. The trim removed 2 bases at V and 8 bases at J, leaving 8 bases unmatched. The CDR3 has 15 amino acids.